These 2 T cell receptor beta chains originate from one sample sequenced in a study of blood T cells in healthy people across ages. Primed by a sample-barcoded 5' primer and a J-beta primer mix, a second PCR proceeded for about 6 to 12 cycles. TCRdb reanalysed the 5' RACE reads using MiXCR and keeps one entry per CDR3 protein. The sample includes about 1 million distinct CDR3 sequences, 40% to 50% of them seen just once. Sequenced sample: blood. All receptors derive from a woman aged 60-75 years in good health.

In regard to this clonotype: Germline is not matched at one junction end, which may reflect a read error. The V and J genes are TRBV3-1 and TRBJ2-2; TRBD2 matches 11 bases. Looked up from germline, CDR1 is LGHDT and CDR2 is YNNKEL (reference sequence). CDR3 length: 16 amino acids. The CDR3 here is CASSQELAGATGELFF. The CDR3, as DNA: TGTGCCAGCAGTCAAGAACTAGCGGGAGCGACCGGGGAGCTGTTTTTT.

The chain links TRBV12-3 or TRBV12-4 to TRBJ2-3, with 13 positions matching TRBD2. V was clipped by 5 bases and J by 0 bases; unmatched bases: 14. The length of the CDR3 is 20 residues. The DNA for the CDR3 is TGTGCCAGCAGTCCACGAACTAGAGGGGGACTAGCGGGAAGCACAGATACGCAGTATTTT. Residues: CASSPRTRGGLAGSTDTQYF.